This T cell receptor beta chain came from a study of T cell repertoires in cytomegalovirus infection. One entry per CDR3 protein results from TCRdb running MiXCR on the reads. This sample has 450,000 to 550,000 distinct CDR3 sequences, with 15% to 20% found just once. This clonotype was detected ten times or more. The CDR3 covers 13 residues. After removal of 2 bases from V and 7 bases from J, the junction contained 2 bases not matched to a gene. Germline loops: CDR1 SGHVS, CDR2 FNYEAQ. The source material was CD8+ T cells from PBMCs. The TCR sequence derives from a human donor in good health (CMV status not recorded). Some clones in this sample may be carry-over from other donors' samples. The V call is TRBV7-6, the J call TRBJ2-1; TRBD1 agrees at 7 bases. CDR3 DNA: TGTGCCAGCAGCTTAAGCAGGGGGAATGAGCAGTTCTTC. Its translation is CASSLSRGNEQFF.